This T cell receptor beta chain was sequenced in a study of cytomegalovirus exposure and HLA in healthy donors. General study findings and limits: Most sequenced TCRs were rare (though some public TCRs occurred in many donors). A list of around 160 TCR beta chains associated with cytomegalovirus was given. TCR clusters originating in the first cohort tended to co-occur in the 110 or so validation repertoires, according to a later analysis.

This clone was observed once. The antigen is unknown. Deletions cut 5 bases from V and 1 base from J, with 14 bases between. The CDR3 consists of 15 residues. CDR1 and CDR2 (germline): SGHTA, FQGNSA. TCRdb keeps only in-frame clones here, not all; method: immunoSEQ multiplex PCR. In the table there are tens of thousands of clones, around 93% of which are singletons. The material sequenced was PBMCs. The chain couples TRBV7-2 to TRBJ1-1; weak D call: TRBD1 (5 bases). This receptor was obtained from a man between 18 and 29 years old in good health and CMV-seronegative. DNA for the CDR3: TGTGCCAGCAGCCCAGATTACGGGGGGAACACTGAAGCTTTCTTT. Its protein product is CASSPDYGGNTEAFF.